The source of this TCR beta chain is a study of blood T cell repertoires in COVID-19. The data were produced by immunoSEQ multiplex PCR, yet TCRdb's version contains in-frame clones alone and is incomplete. In the table there are approximately 130,000 clones, more than 80% of which are singletons. This TCR derives from a man aged 65 to 79 with active or convalescent COVID-19. Source material: peripheral blood.

The CDR3 DNA follows: TGTGCCAGTAGTATAAGGGACAGCTCGAGACGAGACTATGGCTACACCTTC. As protein: CASSIRDSSRRDYGYTF. The J gene is TRBJ1-2, the V gene TRBV19; 7 bases line up with TRBD1. The CDR3 length is 17 residues. Trimming at V came to 2 bases and at J to 3 bases, leaving 12 bases not matched to a gene. Looked up from germline, CDR1 is LNHDA and CDR2 is SQIVND (reference sequence).